This T cell receptor beta chain was sequenced during a study of cytomegalovirus exposure and HLA in healthy donors. About the research overall: In an earlier analysis, some 110 million unique TCR beta sequences were found from some 180 million T cells.

In regard to this clone: Its specificity is not known.

With 60 Vbeta and 13 Jbeta primers, the PCR was carried out. Sequencing was performed with immunoSEQ multiplex PCR; in TCRdb, only in-frame clones are kept and a portion is missing. In all, the sample yields approximately 140,000 clones. The study, taken as a whole, reports: Analyzed later, association rates of TCRs varied across HLA loci, with DRB1 most and HLA-C fewest.

Germline V gene sequence: CDR1 PRHDT, CDR2 FYEKMQ (reference sequence). The V gene end was trimmed by 4 bases and the J gene end by 9 bases; junction bases not matched to a gene: 18. The CDR3 length is 17 residues. The sequenced sample consisted of PBMCs. This TCR came from a woman younger than 35 in good health and CMV-seronegative. The J gene is TRBJ2-1, the V gene TRBV13, with TRBD2 matching 7 bases. Here the CDR3 DNA reads TGTGCCAGCAGCTCCACCCAGACTAGCAGCCCTTCGGGTGAGCAGTTCTTC. It yields the protein CASSSTQTSSPSGEQFF.